Shown below are 24 T cell receptor beta chains from a single sample sequenced in a study of T-cell reconstitution after alpha-beta-depleted transplantation in children (dated by TCRdb to 2015 to 2016). Read against the paper, the sample's treatment or condition label means: allogeneic hematopoietic cell transplantation with graft depleted of TCRalphabeta T cells and CD19 B cells. Libraries were built with PCR. These reads were obtained on an Illumina HiSeq 2500. Molecular barcoding was employed in the preparation of TCR libraries, with unique molecular identifiers being used to normalize TCRbeta repertoire quantification. Using fastp at Q25 and MiXCR, TCRdb reprocessed the public reads and kept productive beta chains. Rows merge per CDR3 protein into single entries with the most common DNA and genes. Here the sample has some 290,000 distinct CDR3 sequences; approximately 23% occur a single time. The ten largest clones take up approximately 10% of the sample.

Sequencing used PBMCs, mostly from graft donor cells, obtained 180 days after TCRalphabeta/CD19-depleted stem cell transplant. The receptor set was obtained from a male patient under 18 who had a stem cell transplant for acute lymphoblastic leukemia, so the T cells may come from the graft donor.

The chain uses TRBV4-1 and TRBJ2-3; D is possibly TRBD1 or TRBD2 (6 bases each). The CDR3 is 17 amino acids. V lost 0 bases and J 7 bases, leaving 20 bases between the germline ends. Germline CDR1 is MGHRA and CDR2 is YSYEKL. This CDR3 reads CASSQDGGRIRGNTQYF. DNA of the CDR3: TGCGCCAGCAGCCAAGATGGGGGGCGGATCCGAGGAAATACGCAGTATTTT.

This clonotype has just one count. The chain is built from TRBV7-3 and TRBJ1-1; 8 bases line up with TRBD1. V dropped 2 bases and J dropped 4; count of bases not matched to a gene: 6. Germline loops: CDR1 SGHTA, CDR2 FQGTGA. The CDR3 is 15 amino acids. The CDR3 DNA follows: TGTGCCAGCAGCTTACAGGGGGCTGGAGGCACTGAAGCTTTCTTT. It encodes CASSLQGAGGTEAFF.

The rearrangement links TRBV7-6 to TRBJ1-1; unclear D gene. The CDR3 totals 16 residues. The V end lost 6 bases, the J end lost 0 bases, and 17 bases lay between the germline ends. Looked up from germline, CDR1 is SGHVS and CDR2 is FNYEAQ. CDR3 amino acids: CASSPSPSGLNTEAFF. CDR3 DNA sequence: TGTGCCAGCAGTCCTTCCCCCTCCGGGCTGAACACTGAAGCTTTCTTT.

In its sample, this clonotype was seen a few times. The V call is TRBV7-2, the J call TRBJ2-6; no clear D gene. The CDR3 spans 15 residues. Trimming stripped 8 bases from V and 0 bases from J, with 11 bases between. Looked up from germline, CDR1 is SGHTA and CDR2 is FQGNSA. The CDR3 DNA reads as TGTGCCAGCCAATTACAGTTCTCTGGGGCCAACGTCCTGACTTTC. It codes for CASQLQFSGANVLTF.

The rearrangement uses TRBV7-2 and TRBJ2-1; no firm D call. The CDR3 runs to 14 residues. V was cut by 8 bases and J by 0 bases, with 11 bases left in between. The germline V gene encodes CDR1 SGHTA and CDR2 FQGNSA. Written as DNA, the CDR3 is TGTGCCAGCCAGCATACGAGCTCCTACAATGAGCAGTTCTTC. Translated, it gives CASQHTSSYNEQFF.

This sequence joins TRBV5-1 and TRBJ1-4; TRBD1 matches at 10 bases. Germline V gives CDR1 SGHRS, CDR2 YFSETQ. There are 15 residues in the CDR3. Unmatched junction bases numbered 7, after V lost 3 bases and J lost 8 bases. CDR3 DNA: TGCGCCAGCAGCTCGCGACAGGGGGCAGCGGAAAAACTGTTTTTT. It yields the protein CASSSRQGAAEKLFF.

The chain combines TRBV5-1 with TRBJ2-1, with D possibly TRBD1 on 5 matching bases. The V end was cut by 4 bases, the J end by 1 base, with 18 bases between. In germline, CDR1 is SGHRS, CDR2 YFSETQ. The CDR3 length is 17 residues. CDR3 sequence reads: CASSVDLQVRSYNEQFF. In nucleotides, the CDR3 is TGCGCCAGCAGCGTTGATCTACAGGTGAGGTCCTACAATGAGCAGTTCTTC.

The chain links TRBV12-3 or TRBV12-4 to TRBJ2-2, with TRBD2 identical over 7 bases. V gave up 6 bases and J gave up 2 bases; unmatched junction bases: 15. The CDR3 spans 18 residues. The CDR3 sequence: CASRGGVNHYRNTGELFF. The CDR3 DNA reads as TGTGCCAGCAGGGGGGGGGTCAATCACTACCGCAACACCGGGGAGCTGTTTTTT.

This clonotype was detected only a few times. J is TRBJ2-5 and V is TRBV20-1; 11 bases align to TRBD2. J lost 0 bases, V lost 5 bases, and 8 bases had no gene match. From germline, CDR1 is DFQATT and CDR2 SNEGSKA (reference sequence). There are 16 residues in the CDR3. The CDR3 region is CSALGLADIYQETQYF. CDR3 nucleotides: TGCAGTGCTTTGGGACTAGCGGACATCTACCAAGAGACCCAGTACTTC.

The chain couples TRBV27 to TRBJ1-4; no firm D call. The V and J ends lost 4 bases and 8 bases respectively, with 11 bases between them. The CDR3 totals 13 residues. The V gene's germline CDR1 is MNHEY and CDR2 SMNVEV (reference sequence). The CDR3 bases are TGTGCCAGCAGTTCCACCAGCGGAGAAAAACTGTTTTTT. Translated, it gives CASSSTSGEKLFF.

This clonotype was found a few times. The chain employs TRBV9 and TRBJ2-7; 12 bases fit TRBD2. V was pared by 2 bases and J by 3 bases, with 6 bases of the junction left unmatched. The CDR3 covers 16 residues. CDR1 and CDR2 from the germline V gene are SGDLS and YYNGEE. In nucleotides, the CDR3 is TGTGCCAGCAGCGTGGGTGGACTAGCGGGAAGCTACGAGCAGTACTTC. This translates into CASSVGGLAGSYEQYF.

The rearrangement joins TRBV7-6 to TRBJ1-2, with D uncertain. Trimming removed 5 bases from V and 4 bases from J, with 20 bases in between. Per the germline V gene, CDR1 is SGHVS and CDR2 is FNYEAQ. The CDR3 loop spans 16 amino acids. Here the CDR3 reads CASSPGPPRTPYGYTF. The CDR3 DNA sequence: TGTGCCAGCAGCCCCGGACCTCCCCGAACTCCCTATGGCTACACCTTC.

This chain links TRBV5-1 with TRBJ1-5, with a weak D call TRBD1 (5 bases). The CDR3 runs to 15 residues. V was cut by 0 bases and J by 1 base, with 8 bases left in between. Germline CDR1 is SGHRS and CDR2 is YFSETQ. CDR3 protein: CASSLGGASNQPQHF. The CDR3 bases are TGCGCCAGCAGCTTGGGTGGGGCGAGCAATCAGCCCCAGCATTTT.

A few counts support this clonotype. The V call is TRBV11-2, the J call TRBJ2-3, with D perhaps TRBD2 (7 bases). V lost 5 bases and J 6 bases, leaving 27 bases between the germline ends. Germline V gene data show CDR1 as SGHAT and CDR2 as FQNNGV. This CDR3 contains 18 residues. The CDR3 nucleotides are TGTGCCAGCAGCACCTCGAGGGGGGGGGCTAAATCTTGGGATACGCAGTATTTT. It specifies CASSTSRGGAKSWDTQYF.

This clonotype has only a few counts. The chain has TRBV15 and TRBJ2-7; D may be TRBD1 (6 bases). The CDR3 covers 14 residues. Trimming left V 3 bases short and J 1 base short, with 10 bases between. CDR1 LNHNV and CDR2 YYDKDF come from the germline V gene (reference sequence). The CDR3 spells CATSRRGNSYEQYF. CDR3 DNA: TGTGCCACCAGCAGGAGGGGGAATTCCTACGAGCAGTACTTC.

In this sample, this clonotype turned up a few times. This chain links TRBV9 with TRBJ2-3; 15 positions match TRBD2. CDR3 length: 16 residues. Looked up from germline, CDR1 is SGDLS and CDR2 is YYNGEE. Trimming took 3 bases from V and 8 from J; bases not matched to a gene: 7. The CDR3 region is CASSGTGLAGGGTQYF. The CDR3 nucleotides read TGTGCCAGCAGCGGAACGGGACTAGCGGGGGGAGGTACGCAGTATTTT.

This clonotype was counted many times. V usage is TRBV20-1 and J usage is TRBJ1-3; 7 bases align to TRBD1. The germline CDR1 and CDR2 sequences are DFQATT and SNEGSKA (reference sequence). The CDR3 runs 15 residues. Losses at the gene ends were 2 bases for V and 3 bases for J; bases not matched to a gene: 7. In DNA form, the CDR3 reads TGCAGTGCTAGACGACAGGGCTCGGGTGGAAACACCATATATTTT. Encoded protein: CSARRQGSGGNTIYF.

The chain links TRBV9 to TRBJ2-1; 10 bases are a match to TRBD1. Germline loops: CDR1 SGDLS, CDR2 YYNGEE. V lost 2 bases to trimming and J lost 4 bases; unmatched junction nucleotides: 3. The length of the CDR3 is 15 residues. As DNA, the CDR3 is TGTGCCAGCAGCGTTGGACAGGGGGGTTACAATGAGCAGTTCTTC. It encodes CASSVGQGGYNEQFF.

Only a few counts were recorded for this clonotype. The CDR3 nucleotides read TGTGCCAGCAAGAACGGAACCACCTACGAGCAGTACTTC. This encodes CASKNGTTYEQYF. The V gene is TRBV28, the J gene TRBJ2-7; D gene ambiguous. With 7 bases removed from V and 2 bases from J, the gap between germline ends came to 12 bases. Germline values: CDR1 MDHEN, CDR2 SYDVKM. This CDR3 contains 13 residues.

The chain couples TRBV20-1 to TRBJ2-3; unclear D gene. Looked up from germline, CDR1 is DFQATT and CDR2 is SNEGSKA (reference sequence). This CDR3 comprises 16 residues. The V gene lost 2 bases and the J gene lost 1 base, with 16 bases spanning the gap. CDR3 bases: TGCAGTGCTAGAAGGTGGGCAGGCCCACGCACAGATACGCAGTATTTT. Translated, it gives CSARRWAGPRTDTQYF.

The chain employs TRBV12-3 or TRBV12-4 and TRBJ2-7; 8 positions agree with TRBD2. Losses at the gene ends were 6 bases for V and 7 bases for J; bases not matched to a gene: 11. The CDR3 consists of 14 residues. The DNA for the CDR3 is TGTGCCAGCAGCTTCCCACGGGAGGGGGGGGAGCAGTACTTC. Its protein product is CASSFPREGGEQYF.

The chain links TRBV3-1 to TRBJ1-2; unclear D gene. Trimming pared 0 bases from V and 13 bases from J, leaving 15 bases between. The germline V gene has CDR1 LGHDT and CDR2 YNNKEL (reference sequence). There are 13 residues in the CDR3. This CDR3 reads CASSQDEERSPTF. In DNA form, the CDR3 reads TGTGCCAGCAGCCAAGACGAGGAGAGGTCGCCCACCTTC.

This clonotype was seen only a few times. The rearrangement links TRBV7-9 to TRBJ2-1; D call uncertain. CDR3 length equals 13 residues. Germline V CDR1 and CDR2: SEHNR, FQNEAQ (reference sequence). V was pared by 7 bases and J by 9 bases, with 16 bases between. CDR3 DNA sequence: TGTGCCAGCACGGTAGGGCGGTACGGTGAGCAGTTCTTC. Amino acid sequence: CASTVGRYGEQFF.

The rearrangement links TRBV20-1 to TRBJ2-7; TRBD2 matches 10 bases. The germline V gene encodes CDR1 DFQATT and CDR2 SNEGSKA (reference sequence). The ends lost 0 bases at V and 5 bases at J; junction bases unmatched: 10. This CDR3 spans 16 amino acids. The CDR3 DNA reads as TGCAGTGCTAGAGATCGTCCTAGCGGGAGAATCCACGAGCAGTACTTC. Its protein product is CSARDRPSGRIHEQYF.